This T cell receptor beta chain appears in the sequencing data of a study of T cell responses to AZD1222 COVID-19 vaccine. Study-wide results and caveats: Rises in breadth and depth of Spike-specific TCRs came after two AZD1222 doses. Donors were largely white British and mainly female; clonal diversity was possibly underestimated. Baseline seropositivity occurred in only a handful of AZD1222 recipients.

Of note for this clone: No antigen is known for it.

Profiling relied on immunoSEQ multiplex PCR, and the TCRdb table lists in-frame clones only, not all of them. The profile shows more than 140,000 clones, more than 70% of them singletons. This TCR derives from an adult in good health. The sample in question was peripheral blood, obtained on day 0 of AZD1222 vaccination.

The CDR3, as DNA: TGTGCCAGCAGAACGCAAGGCGGACAGCCCCAGCATTTT. Translated: CASRTQGGQPQHF. The V call is TRBV12-3 or TRBV12-4, the J call TRBJ1-5; D unresolved. The CDR3 spans 13 residues. V lost 6 bases, J lost 7 bases, and 13 bases lay in between.